This is a list of T cell receptor beta chains from one sample in a study of T cells in Graves' hyperthyroidism and ophthalmopathy. Each CDR3 protein gets one entry after TCRdb re-called the multiplex PCR reads with MiXCR. This sample carries some 180,000 distinct CDR3 sequences, about a sixth of them seen once, and the ten largest clones take roughly 28%. The sample consisted of blood. These receptors all come from a woman aged 50 to 65 with Graves' hyperthyroidism. Both conserved end residues are trimmed from each CDR3. Each record gives: J gene, CDR3 length, V gene, CDR3 protein.

>TRBJ2-3|11|TRBV12-3/TRBV12-4
ASSRWDRDTQY
>TRBJ2-3|12|TRBV19
ASSYRGGSGTQY
>TRBJ1-1|13|TRBV13
ASSVQGTSGTEAF
>TRBJ2-3|14|TRBV19
ASALGSGANTDTQY
>TRBJ2-1|13|TRBV15
ATSRERVTYNEQF
>TRBJ2-7|12|TRBV11-1
ASSPRDRGGEQY
>TRBJ1-4|13|TRBV11-2
ASSLRRRVGEKLF
>TRBJ2-7|13|TRBV14
ASSHTATLNGEQY
>TRBJ1-4|13|TRBV2
ASRLQGGSNEKLF
>TRBJ2-2|12|TRBV12-3/TRBV12-4
ASTLGQLTGELF
>TRBJ1-2|12|TRBV5-1
ASSLEGVSYGYT
>TRBJ2-2|15|TRBV11-2
ASRAVAGGGNTGELF
>TRBJ2-7|12|TRBV20-1
SATGTGRTYEQY
>TRBJ1-6|14|TRBV20-1
SARDRTVFYNSPLH
>TRBJ2-1|12|TRBV5-1
ASSFTVGNNEQF
>TRBJ2-3|13|TRBV7-3
ASSLRVGVTDTQY
>TRBJ1-5|13|TRBV2
ASNLDTGMDQPQH
>TRBJ2-1|10|TRBV7-9
ASSLEGGEQF
>TRBJ2-7|12|TRBV27
ASSRGILFYEQY
>TRBJ1-6|11|TRBV6-1
ASSTGGASPLH
>TRBJ1-5|12|TRBV6-1
ASRLAGRNQPQH
>TRBJ2-1|12|TRBV28
YHRGWWVHNEQF